This TCR beta chain was obtained from a study of response to subunit inactivated influenza vaccine. Broader study findings: The authors offered the suggestion that each seasonal influenza vaccination recruits few new T cells.

As for this clonotype: As yet, its antigen is unknown.

CDR3 length: 19 amino acids. Trimming cost V 1 base and J 1 base; bases outside gene matches: 5. The germline gives CDR1 KGHSH, CDR2 LQKENI. TCRdb called the RT-PCR reads again in MiXCR, with one record for every CDR3 protein. The sample contains approximately 570,000 distinct CDR3 sequences, under 9% of which appear only once. The receptor comes from a man aged 50 to 69 who received an inactivated influenza vaccine. The chain uses TRBV18 and TRBJ2-1, with 15 bases aligning to TRBD2. Material: PBMCs from blood, obtained less than 30 months after vaccination. The CDR3 reads CASSPLGLAGGSSYNEQFF. CDR3 sequence (DNA): TGTGCCAGCTCACCACTGGGACTAGCGGGAGGTTCATCCTACAATGAGCAGTTCTTC.